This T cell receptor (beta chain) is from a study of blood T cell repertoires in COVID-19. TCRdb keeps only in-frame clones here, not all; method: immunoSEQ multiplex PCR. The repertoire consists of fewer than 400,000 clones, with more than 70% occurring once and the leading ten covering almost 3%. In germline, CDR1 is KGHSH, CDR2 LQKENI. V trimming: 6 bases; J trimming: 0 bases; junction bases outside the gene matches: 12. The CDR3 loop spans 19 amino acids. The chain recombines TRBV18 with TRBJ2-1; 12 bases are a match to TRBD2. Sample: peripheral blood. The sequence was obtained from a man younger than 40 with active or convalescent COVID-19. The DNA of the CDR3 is TGTGCCAGCTCCCAACCCGGACTAGCGGGGCCCCGCTCCTACAATGAGCAGTTCTTC. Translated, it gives CASSQPGLAGPRSYNEQFF.